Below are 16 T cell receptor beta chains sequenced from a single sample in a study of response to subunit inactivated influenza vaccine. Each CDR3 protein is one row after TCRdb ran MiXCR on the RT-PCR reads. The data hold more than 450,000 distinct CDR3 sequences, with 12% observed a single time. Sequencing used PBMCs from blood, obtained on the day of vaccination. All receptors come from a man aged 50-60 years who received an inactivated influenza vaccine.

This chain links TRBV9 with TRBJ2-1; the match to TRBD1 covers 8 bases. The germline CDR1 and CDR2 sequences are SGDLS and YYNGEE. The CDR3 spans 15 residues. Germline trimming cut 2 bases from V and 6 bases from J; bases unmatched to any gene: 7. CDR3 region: CASSVDQGAVNEQFF. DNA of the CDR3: TGTGCCAGCAGCGTTGACCAGGGGGCTGTCAATGAGCAGTTCTTC. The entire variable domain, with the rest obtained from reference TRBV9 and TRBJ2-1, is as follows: DSGVTQTPKHLITATGQRVTLRCSPRSGDLSVYWYQQSLDQGLQFLIQYYNGEERAKGNILERFSAQQFPDLHSELNLSSLELGDSALYFCASSVDQGAVNEQFFGPGTRLTVL.

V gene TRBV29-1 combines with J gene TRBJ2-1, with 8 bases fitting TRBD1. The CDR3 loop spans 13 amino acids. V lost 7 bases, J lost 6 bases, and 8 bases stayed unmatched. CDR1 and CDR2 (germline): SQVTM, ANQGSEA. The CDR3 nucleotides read TGCAGCGGGGGGACAGGCAGCCCCAATGAGCAGTTCTTC. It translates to CSGGTGSPNEQFF.

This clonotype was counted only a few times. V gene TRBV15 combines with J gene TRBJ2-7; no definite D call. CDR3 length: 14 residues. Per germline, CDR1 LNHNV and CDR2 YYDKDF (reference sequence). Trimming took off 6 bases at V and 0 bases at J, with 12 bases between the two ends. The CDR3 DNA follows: TGTGCCACCAGAAACCGACTGGACTCCTACGAGCAGTACTTC. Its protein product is CATRNRLDSYEQYF. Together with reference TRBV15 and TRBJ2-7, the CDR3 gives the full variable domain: DAMVIQNPRYQVTQFGKPVTLSCSQTLNHNVMYWYQQKSSQAPKLLFHYYDKDFNNEADTPDNFQSRRPNTSFCFLDIRSPGLGDTAMYLCATRNRLDSYEQYFGPGTRLTVT.

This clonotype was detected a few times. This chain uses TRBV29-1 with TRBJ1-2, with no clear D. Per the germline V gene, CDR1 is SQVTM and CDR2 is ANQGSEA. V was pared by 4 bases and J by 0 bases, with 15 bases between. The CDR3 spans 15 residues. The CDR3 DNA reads TGCAGCGTTGTCGGACCCGGGTTCACTAACTATGGCTACACCTTC. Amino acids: CSVVGPGFTNYGYTF.

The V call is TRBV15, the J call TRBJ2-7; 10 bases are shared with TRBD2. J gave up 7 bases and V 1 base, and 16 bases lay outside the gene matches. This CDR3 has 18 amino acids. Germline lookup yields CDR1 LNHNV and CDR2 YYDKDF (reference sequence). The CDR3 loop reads CATSRGILSSGSYGEQYF. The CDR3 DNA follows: TGTGCCACCAGCAGAGGTATCTTATCTAGCGGGAGCTACGGTGAGCAGTACTTC.

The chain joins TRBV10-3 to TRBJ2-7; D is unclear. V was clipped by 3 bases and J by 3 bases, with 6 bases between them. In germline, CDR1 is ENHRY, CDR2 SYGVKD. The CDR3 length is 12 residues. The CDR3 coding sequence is TGTGCCATCAGTGACGGGTACTACGAGCAGTACTTC. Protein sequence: CAISDGYYEQYF.

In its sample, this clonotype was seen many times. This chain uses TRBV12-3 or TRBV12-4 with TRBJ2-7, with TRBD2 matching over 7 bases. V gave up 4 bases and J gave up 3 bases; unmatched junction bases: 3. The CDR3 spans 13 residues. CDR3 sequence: CASSSGGVYEQYF. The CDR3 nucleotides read TGTGCCAGCAGTTCGGGAGGCGTCTACGAGCAGTACTTC.

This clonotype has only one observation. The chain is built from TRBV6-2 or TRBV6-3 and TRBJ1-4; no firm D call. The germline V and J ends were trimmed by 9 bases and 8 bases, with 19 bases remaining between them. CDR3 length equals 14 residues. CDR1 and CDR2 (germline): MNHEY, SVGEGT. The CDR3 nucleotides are TGTGCCAGTTATTTCCGGAACCCAATCGAAAAACTGTTTTTT. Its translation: CASYFRNPIEKLFF.

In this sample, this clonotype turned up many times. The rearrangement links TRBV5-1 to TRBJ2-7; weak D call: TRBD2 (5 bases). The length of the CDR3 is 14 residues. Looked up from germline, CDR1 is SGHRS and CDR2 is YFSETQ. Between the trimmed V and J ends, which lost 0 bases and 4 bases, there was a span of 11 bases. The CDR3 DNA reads TGCGCCAGCAGCTTGGGGACTGATTTGTACGAGCAGTACTTC. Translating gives CASSLGTDLYEQYF.

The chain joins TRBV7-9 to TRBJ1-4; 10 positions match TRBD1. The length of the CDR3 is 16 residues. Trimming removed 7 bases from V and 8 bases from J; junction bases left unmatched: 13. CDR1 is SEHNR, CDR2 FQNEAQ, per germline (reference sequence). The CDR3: CASNPSGQGENEKLFF. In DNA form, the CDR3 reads TGTGCCAGCAACCCCTCCGGACAGGGGGAAAACGAAAAACTGTTTTTT.

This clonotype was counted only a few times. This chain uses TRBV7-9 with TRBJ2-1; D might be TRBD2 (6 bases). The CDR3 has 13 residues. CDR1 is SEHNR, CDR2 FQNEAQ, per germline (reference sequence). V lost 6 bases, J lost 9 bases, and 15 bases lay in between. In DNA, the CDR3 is TGTGCCAGCAGTCTCGTCCTGGGGGGTGAGCAGTTCTTC. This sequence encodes CASSLVLGGEQFF.

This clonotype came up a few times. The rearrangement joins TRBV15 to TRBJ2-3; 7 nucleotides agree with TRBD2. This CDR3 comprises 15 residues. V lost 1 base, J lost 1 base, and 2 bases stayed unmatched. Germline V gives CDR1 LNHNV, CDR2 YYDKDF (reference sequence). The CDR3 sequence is CATSRASGRTDTQYF. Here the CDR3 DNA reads TGTGCCACCAGCAGAGCTAGCGGTCGCACAGATACGCAGTATTTT.

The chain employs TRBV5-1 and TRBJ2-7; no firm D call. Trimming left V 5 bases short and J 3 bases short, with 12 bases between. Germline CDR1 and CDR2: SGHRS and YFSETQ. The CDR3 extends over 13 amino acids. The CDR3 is CASSRDNVYEQYF. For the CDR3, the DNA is TGCGCCAGCAGTCGTGACAACGTCTACGAGCAGTACTTC.

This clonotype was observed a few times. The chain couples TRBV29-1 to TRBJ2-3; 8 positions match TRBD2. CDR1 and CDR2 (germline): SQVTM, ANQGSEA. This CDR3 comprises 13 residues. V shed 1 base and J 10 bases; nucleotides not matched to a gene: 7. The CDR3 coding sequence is TGCAGCGTTGAAGCGGGAGGGCCAGGAGCGCAGTATTTT. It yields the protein CSVEAGGPGAQYF.

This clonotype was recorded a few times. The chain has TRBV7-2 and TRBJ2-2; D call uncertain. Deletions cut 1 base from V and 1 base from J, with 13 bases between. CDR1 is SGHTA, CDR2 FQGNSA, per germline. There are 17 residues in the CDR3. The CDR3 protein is CASSLVAWDLNTGELFF. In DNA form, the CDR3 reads TGTGCCAGCAGCTTAGTAGCTTGGGATCTGAACACCGGGGAGCTGTTTTTT.

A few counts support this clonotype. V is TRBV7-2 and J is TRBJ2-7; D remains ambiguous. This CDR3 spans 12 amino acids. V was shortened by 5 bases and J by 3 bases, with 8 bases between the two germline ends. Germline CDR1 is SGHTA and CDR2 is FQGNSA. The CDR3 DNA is TGTGCCAGCAGCAGGGATGACTACGAGCAGTACTTC. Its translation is CASSRDDYEQYF.